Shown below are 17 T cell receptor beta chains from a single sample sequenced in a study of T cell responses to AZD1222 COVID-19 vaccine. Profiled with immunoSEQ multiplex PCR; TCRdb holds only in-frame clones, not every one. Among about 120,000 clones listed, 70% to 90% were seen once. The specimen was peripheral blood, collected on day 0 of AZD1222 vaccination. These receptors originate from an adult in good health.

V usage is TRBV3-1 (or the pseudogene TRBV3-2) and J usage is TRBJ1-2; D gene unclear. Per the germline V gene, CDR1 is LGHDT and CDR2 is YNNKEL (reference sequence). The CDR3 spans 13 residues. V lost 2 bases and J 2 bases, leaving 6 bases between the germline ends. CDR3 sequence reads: CASSQSSNYGYTF. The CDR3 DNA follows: TGTGCCAGCAGCCAATCATCGAACTATGGCTACACCTTC.

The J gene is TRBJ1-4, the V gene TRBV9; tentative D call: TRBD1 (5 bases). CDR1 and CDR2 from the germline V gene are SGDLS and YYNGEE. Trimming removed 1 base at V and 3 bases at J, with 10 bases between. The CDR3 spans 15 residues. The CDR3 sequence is CASSVLGTSNEKLFF. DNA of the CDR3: TGTGCCAGCAGCGTACTCGGGACGTCTAATGAAAAACTGTTTTTT.

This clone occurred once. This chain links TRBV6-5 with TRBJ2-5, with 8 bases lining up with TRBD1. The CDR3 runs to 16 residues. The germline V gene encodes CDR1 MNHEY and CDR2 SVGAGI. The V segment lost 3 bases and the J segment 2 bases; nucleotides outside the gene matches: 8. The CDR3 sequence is CASSYPGQGAQETQYF. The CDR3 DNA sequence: TGTGCCAGCAGTTATCCCGGACAGGGTGCGCAAGAGACCCAGTACTTC.

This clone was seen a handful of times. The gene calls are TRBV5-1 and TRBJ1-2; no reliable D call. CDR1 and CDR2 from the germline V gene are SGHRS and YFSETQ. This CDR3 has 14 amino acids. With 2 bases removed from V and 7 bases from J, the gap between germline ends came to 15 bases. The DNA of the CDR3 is TGCGCCAGCAGCTTACGAGGTGGAGATGCTGGCTACACCTTC. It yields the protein CASSLRGGDAGYTF.

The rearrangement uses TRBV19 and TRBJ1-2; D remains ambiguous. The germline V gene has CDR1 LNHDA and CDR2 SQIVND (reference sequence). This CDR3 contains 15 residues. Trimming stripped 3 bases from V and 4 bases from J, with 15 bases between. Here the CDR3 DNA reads TGTGCCAGTAGTATCCGCATTAAGGAGGGCTATGGCTACACCTTC. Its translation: CASSIRIKEGYGYTF.

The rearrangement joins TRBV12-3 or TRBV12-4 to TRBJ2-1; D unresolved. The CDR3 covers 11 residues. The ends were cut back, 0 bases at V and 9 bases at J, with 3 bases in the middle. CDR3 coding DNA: TGTGCCAGCAGTTTAGCCGGTGAGCAGTTCTTC. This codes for CASSLAGEQFF.

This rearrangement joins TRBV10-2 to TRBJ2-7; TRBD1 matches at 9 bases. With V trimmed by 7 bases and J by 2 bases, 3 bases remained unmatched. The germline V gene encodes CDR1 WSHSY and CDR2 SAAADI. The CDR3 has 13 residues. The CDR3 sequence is CASMGTGTYEQYF. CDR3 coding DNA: TGCGCCAGCATGGGGACAGGGACCTACGAGCAGTACTTC.

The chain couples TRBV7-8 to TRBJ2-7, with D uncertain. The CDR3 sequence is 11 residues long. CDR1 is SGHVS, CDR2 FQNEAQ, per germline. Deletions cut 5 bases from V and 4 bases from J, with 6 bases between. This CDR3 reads CASSPGYEQYF. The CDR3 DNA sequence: TGTGCCAGCAGCCCTGGTTACGAGCAGTACTTC.

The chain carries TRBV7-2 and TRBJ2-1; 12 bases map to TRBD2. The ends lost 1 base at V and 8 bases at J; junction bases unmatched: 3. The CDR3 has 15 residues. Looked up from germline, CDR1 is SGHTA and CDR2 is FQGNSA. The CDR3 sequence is CASSLGLAGVDEQFF. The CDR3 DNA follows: TGTGCCAGCAGCTTAGGACTAGCGGGAGTAGATGAGCAGTTCTTC.

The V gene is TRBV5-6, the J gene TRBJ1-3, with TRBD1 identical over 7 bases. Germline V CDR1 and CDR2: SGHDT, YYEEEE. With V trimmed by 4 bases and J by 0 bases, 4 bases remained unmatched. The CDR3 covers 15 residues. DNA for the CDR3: TGTGCCAGCAGCCAGACAGGGTTCTCTGGAAACACCATATATTTT. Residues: CASSQTGFSGNTIYF. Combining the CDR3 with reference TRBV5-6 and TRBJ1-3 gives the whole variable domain DAGVTQSPTHLIKTRGQQVTLRCSPKSGHDTVSWYQQALGQGPQFIFQYYEEEERQRGNFPDRFSGHQFPNYSSELNVNALLLGDSALYLCASSQTGFSGNTIYFGEGSWLTVV.

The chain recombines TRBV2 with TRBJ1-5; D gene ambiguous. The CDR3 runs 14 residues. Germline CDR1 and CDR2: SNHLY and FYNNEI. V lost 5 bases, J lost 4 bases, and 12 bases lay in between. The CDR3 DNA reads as TGTGCCAGCAGTAGAACGATGAATAATCAGCCCCAGCATTTT. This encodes CASSRTMNNQPQHF.

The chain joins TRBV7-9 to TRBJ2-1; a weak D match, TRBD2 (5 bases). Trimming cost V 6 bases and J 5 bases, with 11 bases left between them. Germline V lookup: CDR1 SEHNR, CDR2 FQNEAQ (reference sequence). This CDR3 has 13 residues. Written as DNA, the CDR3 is TGTGCCAGCAGACTCACGGGGAACAATGAGCAGTTCTTC. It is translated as CASRLTGNNEQFF.

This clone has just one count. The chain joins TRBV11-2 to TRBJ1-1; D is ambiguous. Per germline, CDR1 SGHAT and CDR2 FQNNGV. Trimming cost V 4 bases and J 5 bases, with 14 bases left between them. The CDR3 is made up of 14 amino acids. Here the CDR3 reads CASSSATEYTEAFF. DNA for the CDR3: TGTGCCAGCAGCTCAGCAACAGAGTATACTGAAGCTTTCTTT.

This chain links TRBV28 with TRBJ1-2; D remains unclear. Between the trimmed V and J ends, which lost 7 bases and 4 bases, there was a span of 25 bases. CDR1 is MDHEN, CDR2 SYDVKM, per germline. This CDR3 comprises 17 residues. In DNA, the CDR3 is TGTGCCAGCACCCGTATCTCGGCCCAACGAGGCGCCTATGGCTACACCTTC. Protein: CASTRISAQRGAYGYTF.

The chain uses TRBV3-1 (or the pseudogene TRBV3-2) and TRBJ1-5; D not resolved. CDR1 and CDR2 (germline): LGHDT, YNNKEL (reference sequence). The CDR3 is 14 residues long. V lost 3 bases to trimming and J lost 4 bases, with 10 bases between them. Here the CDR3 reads CASSQTTPNQPQHF. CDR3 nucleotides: TGTGCCAGCAGCCAGACAACGCCAAATCAGCCCCAGCATTTT.

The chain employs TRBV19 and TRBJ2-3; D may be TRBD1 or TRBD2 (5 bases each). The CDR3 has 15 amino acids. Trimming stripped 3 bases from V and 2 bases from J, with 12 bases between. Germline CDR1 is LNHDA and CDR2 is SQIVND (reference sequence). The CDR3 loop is CASSIFVGVTDTQYF. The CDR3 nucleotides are TGTGCCAGTAGTATCTTCGTGGGGGTCACAGATACGCAGTATTTT.

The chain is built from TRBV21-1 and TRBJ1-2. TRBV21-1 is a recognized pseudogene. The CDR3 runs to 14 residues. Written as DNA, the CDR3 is TGTGCCAGCAGCAAAGCCGCGGCAAACTATGGCTACACCTTC. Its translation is CASSKAAANYGYTF.